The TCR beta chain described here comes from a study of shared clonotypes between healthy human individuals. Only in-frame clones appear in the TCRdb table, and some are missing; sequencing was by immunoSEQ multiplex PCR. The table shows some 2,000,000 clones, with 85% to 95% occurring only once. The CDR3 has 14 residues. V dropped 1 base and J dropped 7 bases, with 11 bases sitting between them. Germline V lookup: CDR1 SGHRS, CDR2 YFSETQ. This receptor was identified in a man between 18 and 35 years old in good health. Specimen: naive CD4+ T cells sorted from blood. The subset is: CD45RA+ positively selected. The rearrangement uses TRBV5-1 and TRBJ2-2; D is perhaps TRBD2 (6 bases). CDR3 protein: CASSLSGRSGELFF. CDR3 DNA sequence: TGCGCCAGCAGCTTGTCAGGGAGGAGCGGGGAGCTGTTTTTT.